This T cell receptor beta chain was recorded in a study of OX40 agonist ivuxolimab in advanced cancers. Profiled with immunoSEQ multiplex PCR; TCRdb holds only in-frame clones, not every one. This table has roughly 14,000 clones, around 80% appearing once. V was pared by 11 bases and J by 3 bases, with 17 bases between. This CDR3 is 14 amino acids long. Germline assignment: CDR1 SEHNR and CDR2 FQNEAQ (reference sequence). This receptor was taken from an adult with an advanced solid tumor such as melanoma, head and neck, liver or kidney cancer. The input for sequencing was CD4+ or CD8+ T cells sorted from blood, taken in a trial of the OX40 agonist ivuxolimab. The chain recombines TRBV7-9 with TRBJ2-4, with D perhaps matching TRBD2 (6 bases). CDR3: CASAGRVSKNIQYF. The CDR3 DNA follows: TGTGCCTCGGCCGGGAGAGTCAGCAAAAACATTCAGTACTTC.